This T cell receptor (beta chain) was retrieved from a study of CD8 T cells in Susac syndrome. Study-wide context: Sequenced Susac syndrome patients included six with clinically active disease and about eight in remission.

The CDR3 length is 12 residues. Per germline, CDR1 LNHDA and CDR2 SQIVND (reference sequence). The V and J ends lost 3 bases and 4 bases respectively, with 4 bases between them. This clonotype was found once. RNA, at about 0.45 to 1 ug, was reverse transcribed with random hexamers. immunoSEQ multiplex PCR amplified TCR beta CDR3 across 54 Vbeta, 13 Jbeta. TCRdb redid the calling of the immunoSEQ multiplex PCR reads with MiXCR, one entry per CDR3 protein. The repertoire holds around 200,000 distinct CDR3 sequences, with about 95% as singletons. The TCR originated in a human donor with Susac syndrome. The V gene is TRBV19, the J gene TRBJ1-5; D gene uncertain. Sequencing used CD8+ T cells from PBMCs. The CDR3 DNA is TGTGCCAGTAGTATGGCGAATCAGCCCCAGCATTTT. Translation: CASSMANQPQHF.